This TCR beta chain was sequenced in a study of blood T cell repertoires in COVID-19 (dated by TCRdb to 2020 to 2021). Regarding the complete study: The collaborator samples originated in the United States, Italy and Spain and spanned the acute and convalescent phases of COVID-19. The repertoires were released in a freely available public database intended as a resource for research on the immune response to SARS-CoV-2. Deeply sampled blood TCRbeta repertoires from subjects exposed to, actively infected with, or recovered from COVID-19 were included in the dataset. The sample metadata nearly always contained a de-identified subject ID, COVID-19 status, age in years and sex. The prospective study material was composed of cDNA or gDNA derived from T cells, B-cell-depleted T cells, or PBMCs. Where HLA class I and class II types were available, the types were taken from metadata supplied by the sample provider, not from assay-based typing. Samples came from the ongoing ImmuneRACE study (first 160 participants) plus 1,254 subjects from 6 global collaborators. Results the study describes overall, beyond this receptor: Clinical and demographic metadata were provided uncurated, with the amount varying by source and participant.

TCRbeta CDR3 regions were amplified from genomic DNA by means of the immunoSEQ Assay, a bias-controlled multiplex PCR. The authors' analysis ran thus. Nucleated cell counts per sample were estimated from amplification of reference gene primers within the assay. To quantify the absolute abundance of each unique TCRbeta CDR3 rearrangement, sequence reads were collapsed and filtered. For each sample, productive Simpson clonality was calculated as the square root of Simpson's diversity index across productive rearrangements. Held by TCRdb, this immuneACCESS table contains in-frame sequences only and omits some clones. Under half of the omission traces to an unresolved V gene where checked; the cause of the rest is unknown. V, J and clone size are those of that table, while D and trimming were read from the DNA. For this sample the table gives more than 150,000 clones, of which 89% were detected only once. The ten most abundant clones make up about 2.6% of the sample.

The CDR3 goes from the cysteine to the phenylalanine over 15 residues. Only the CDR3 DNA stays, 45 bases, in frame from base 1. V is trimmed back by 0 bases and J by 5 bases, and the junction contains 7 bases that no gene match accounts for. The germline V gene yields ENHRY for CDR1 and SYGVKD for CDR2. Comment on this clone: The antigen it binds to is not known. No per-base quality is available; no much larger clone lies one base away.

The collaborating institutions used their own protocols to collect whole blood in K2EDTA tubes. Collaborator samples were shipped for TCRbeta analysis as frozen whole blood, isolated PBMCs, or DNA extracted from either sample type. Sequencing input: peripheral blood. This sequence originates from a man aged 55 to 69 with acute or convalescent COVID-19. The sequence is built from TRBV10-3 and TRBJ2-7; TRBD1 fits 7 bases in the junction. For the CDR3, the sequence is CAISESKTGSHEQYF. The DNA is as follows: TGTGCCATCAGTGAGTCGAAGACAGGGAGCCACGAGCAGTACTTC.